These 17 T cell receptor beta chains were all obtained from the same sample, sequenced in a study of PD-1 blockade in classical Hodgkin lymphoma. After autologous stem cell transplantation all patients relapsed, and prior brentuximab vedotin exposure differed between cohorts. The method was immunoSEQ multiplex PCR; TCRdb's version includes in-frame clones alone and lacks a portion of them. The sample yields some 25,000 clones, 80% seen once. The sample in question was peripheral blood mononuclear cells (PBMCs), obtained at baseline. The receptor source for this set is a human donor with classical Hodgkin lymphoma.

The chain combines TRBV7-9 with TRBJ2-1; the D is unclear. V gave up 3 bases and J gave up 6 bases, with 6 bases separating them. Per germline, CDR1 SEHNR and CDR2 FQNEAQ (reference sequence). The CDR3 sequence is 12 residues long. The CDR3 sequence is CASSFRANEQFF. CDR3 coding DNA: TGTGCCAGCAGCTTTCGGGCCAATGAGCAGTTCTTC.

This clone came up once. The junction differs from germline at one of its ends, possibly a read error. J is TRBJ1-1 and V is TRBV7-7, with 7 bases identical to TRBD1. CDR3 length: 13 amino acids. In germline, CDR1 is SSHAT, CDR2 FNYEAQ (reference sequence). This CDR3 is CASSADRDTEAFF. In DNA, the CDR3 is TGTGCTAGCAGCGCTGACAGGGACACTGAAGCTTTCTTT.

The CDR3 DNA reads TGTGCCAGCAGCTTGGACTCTGGTTTGTCCTACGAGCAGTACTTC. It specifies CASSLDSGLSYEQYF. V usage is TRBV4-2 and J usage is TRBJ2-7, with D tentatively TRBD2 (5 bases). From germline, CDR1 is LGHNA and CDR2 YNFKEQ. The CDR3 is 15 amino acids. Deletions cut 5 bases from V and 1 base from J, with 15 bases between.

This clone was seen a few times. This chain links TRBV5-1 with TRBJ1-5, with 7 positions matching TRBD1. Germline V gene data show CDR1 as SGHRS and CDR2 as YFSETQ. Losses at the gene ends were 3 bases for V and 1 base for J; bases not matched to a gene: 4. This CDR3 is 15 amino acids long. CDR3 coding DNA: TGCGCCAGCAGCTCCGGGACAGAGAGCAATCAGCCCCAGCATTTT. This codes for CASSSGTESNQPQHF. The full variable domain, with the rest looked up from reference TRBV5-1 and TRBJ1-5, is KAGVTQTPRYLIKTRGQQVTLSCSPISGHRSVSWYQQTPGQGLQFLFEYFSETQRNKGNFPGRFSGRQFSNSRSEMNVSTLELGDSALYLCASSSGTESNQPQHFGDGTRLSIL.

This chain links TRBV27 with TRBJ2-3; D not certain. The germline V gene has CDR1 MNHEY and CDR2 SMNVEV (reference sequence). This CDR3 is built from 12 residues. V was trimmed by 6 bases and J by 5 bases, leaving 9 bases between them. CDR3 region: CASRKHGDTQYF. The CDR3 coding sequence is TGTGCCAGCAGGAAACACGGAGATACGCAGTATTTT.

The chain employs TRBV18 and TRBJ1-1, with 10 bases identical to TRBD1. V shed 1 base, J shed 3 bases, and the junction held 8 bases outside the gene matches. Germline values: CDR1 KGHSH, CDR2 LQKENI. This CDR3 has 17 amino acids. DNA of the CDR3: TGTGCCAGCTCACCACTCCACTGGGACAGGGGACACACTGAAGCTTTCTTT. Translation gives CASSPLHWDRGHTEAFF. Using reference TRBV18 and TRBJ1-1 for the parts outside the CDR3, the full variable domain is NAGVMQNPRHLVRRRGQEARLRCSPMKGHSHVYWYRQLPEEGLKFMVYLQKENIIDESGMPKERFSAEFPKEGPSILRIQQVVRGDSAAYFCASSPLHWDRGHTEAFFGQGTRLTVV.

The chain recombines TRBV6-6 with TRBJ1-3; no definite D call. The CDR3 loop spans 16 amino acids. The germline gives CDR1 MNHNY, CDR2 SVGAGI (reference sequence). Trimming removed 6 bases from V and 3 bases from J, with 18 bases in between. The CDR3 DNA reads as TGTGCCAGCAGACCCGACGGAGGTGGTCGTGGAAACACCATATATTTT. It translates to CASRPDGGGRGNTIYF.

CDR3 DNA: TGTGCCAGTAGTCGACTAGCGGGGGGTCTCAATGAGCAGTTCTTC. The encoded protein is CASSRLAGGLNEQFF. This chain uses TRBV19 with TRBJ2-1, with 13 bases identical to TRBD2. This CDR3 is 15 amino acids long. Germline CDR1 is LNHDA and CDR2 is SQIVND (reference sequence). J gave up 6 bases and V 5 bases, and 4 bases lay outside the gene matches.

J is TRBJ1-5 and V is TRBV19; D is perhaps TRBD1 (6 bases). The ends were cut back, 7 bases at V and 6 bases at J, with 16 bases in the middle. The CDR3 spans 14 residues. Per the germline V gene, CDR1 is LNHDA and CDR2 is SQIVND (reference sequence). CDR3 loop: CASKPTGGSQPQHF. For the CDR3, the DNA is TGTGCCAGTAAGCCGACAGGCGGTAGTCAGCCCCAGCATTTT.

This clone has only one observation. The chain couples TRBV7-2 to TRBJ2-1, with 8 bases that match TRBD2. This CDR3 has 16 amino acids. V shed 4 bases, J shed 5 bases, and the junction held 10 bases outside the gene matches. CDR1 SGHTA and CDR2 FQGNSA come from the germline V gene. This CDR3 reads CASSWPGGPGDNEQFF. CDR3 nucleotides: TGTGCCAGCAGCTGGCCGGGGGGGCCTGGGGACAATGAGCAGTTCTTC.

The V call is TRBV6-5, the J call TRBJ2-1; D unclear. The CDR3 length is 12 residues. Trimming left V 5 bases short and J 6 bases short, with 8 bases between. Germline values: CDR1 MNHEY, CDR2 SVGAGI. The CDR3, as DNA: TGTGCCAGCAGTACAAACACCAATGAGCAGTTCTTC. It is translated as CASSTNTNEQFF.

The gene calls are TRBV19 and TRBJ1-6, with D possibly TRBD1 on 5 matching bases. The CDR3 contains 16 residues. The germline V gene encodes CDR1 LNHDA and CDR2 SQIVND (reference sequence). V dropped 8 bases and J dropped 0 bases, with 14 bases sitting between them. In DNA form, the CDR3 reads TGTGCCAGTTCCTTTGGGGGGAGCTCCTATAATTCACCCCTCCACTTT. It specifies CASSFGGSSYNSPLHF.

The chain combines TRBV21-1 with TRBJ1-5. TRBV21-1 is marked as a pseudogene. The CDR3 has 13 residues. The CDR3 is CASSLKNNQPQHF. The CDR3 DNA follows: TGTGCCAGCAGCTTAAAAAATAATCAGCCCCAGCATTTT.

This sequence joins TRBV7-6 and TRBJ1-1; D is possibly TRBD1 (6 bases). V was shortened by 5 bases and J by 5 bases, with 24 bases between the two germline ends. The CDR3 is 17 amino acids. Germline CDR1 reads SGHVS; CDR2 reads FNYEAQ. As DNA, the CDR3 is TGTGCCAGCAGCCTAGGAGGGGGGGGCAGAGGTAGAACTGAAGCTTTCTTT. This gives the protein CASSLGGGGRGRTEAFF.

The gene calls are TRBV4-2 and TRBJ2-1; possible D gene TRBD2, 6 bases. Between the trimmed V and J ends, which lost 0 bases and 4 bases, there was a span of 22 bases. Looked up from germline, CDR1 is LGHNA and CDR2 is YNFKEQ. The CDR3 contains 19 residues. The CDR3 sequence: CASSQDLRLGGEPYNEQFF. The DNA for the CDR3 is TGTGCCAGCAGCCAAGATCTTCGACTAGGCGGCGAACCGTACAATGAGCAGTTCTTC.

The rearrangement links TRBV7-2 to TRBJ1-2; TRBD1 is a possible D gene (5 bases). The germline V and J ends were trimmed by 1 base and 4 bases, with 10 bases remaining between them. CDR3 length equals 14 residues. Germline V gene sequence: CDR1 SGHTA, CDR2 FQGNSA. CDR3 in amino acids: CASSLGGRGYGYTF. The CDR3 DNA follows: TGTGCCAGCAGCTTAGGGGGGAGGGGCTATGGCTACACCTTC. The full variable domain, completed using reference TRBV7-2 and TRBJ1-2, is GAGVSQSPSNKVTEKGKDVELRCDPISGHTALYWYRQSLGQGLEFLIYFQGNSAPDKSGLPSDRFSAERTGGSVSTLTIQRTQQEDSAVYLCASSLGGRGYGYTFGSGTRLTVV.

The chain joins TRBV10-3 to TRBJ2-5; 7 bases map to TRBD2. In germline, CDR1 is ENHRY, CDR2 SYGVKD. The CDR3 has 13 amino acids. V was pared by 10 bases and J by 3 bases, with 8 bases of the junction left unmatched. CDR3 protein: CATVGGGEETQYF. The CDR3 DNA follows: TGTGCCACGGTGGGCGGGGGAGAAGAGACCCAGTACTTC.